This T cell receptor beta chain came from a study of shared clonotypes between healthy human individuals. Study-wide findings and caveats: Richness estimates generally favored naive over memory subsets. The naive CD4 repertoires of a handful of donors were compared, and 5% to 6.5% of clonotypes were shared. Sequencing depth was expected to influence donor clonotype sharing.

CD45RO-negative, CCR7-selected cells formed the naive CD8 fraction, which excluded terminally differentiated effector memory CD45RA+ cells. Profiling relied on immunoSEQ multiplex PCR, and the TCRdb table lists in-frame clones only, not all of them. This table has approximately 2,000,000 clones, about 94% appearing once. This clone is a singleton in its sample. Its antigen is not known. The CDR3 contains 12 residues. Trimming took off 5 bases at V and 10 bases at J, with 12 bases between the two ends. CDR1 is MNHEY, CDR2 SMNVEV, per germline (reference sequence). The J gene is TRBJ2-1, the V gene TRBV27; D is unclear. The clonotype was recovered from a man younger than 30 in good health. Some clones in this sample may be carry-over from other donors' samples. The material sequenced was naive CD8+ T cells from PBMCs. The CDR3 reads CASSLVGSEQFF. DNA for the CDR3: TGTGCCAGCAGTCTTGTGGGATCCGAGCAGTTCTTC.